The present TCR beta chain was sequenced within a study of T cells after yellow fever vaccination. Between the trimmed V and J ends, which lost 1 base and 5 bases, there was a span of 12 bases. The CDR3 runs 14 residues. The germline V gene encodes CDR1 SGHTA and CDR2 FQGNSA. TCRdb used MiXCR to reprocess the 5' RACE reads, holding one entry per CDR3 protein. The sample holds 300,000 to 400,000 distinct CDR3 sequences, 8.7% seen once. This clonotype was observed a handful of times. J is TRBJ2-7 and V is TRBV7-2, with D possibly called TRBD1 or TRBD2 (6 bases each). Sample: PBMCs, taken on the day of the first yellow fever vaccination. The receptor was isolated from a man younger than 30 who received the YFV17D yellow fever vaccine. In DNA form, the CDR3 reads TGTGCCAGCAGCTTAGGGAGGGGGGCGAACGAGCAGTACGTC. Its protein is CASSLGRGANEQYV.